This T cell receptor beta chain was recorded in a study of control samples from healthy donors and cancer patients. CDR1 and CDR2 from the germline V gene are MDHEN and SYDVKM. This CDR3 has 15 amino acids. V lost 8 bases and J 2 bases, leaving 19 bases between the germline ends. Using immunoSEQ multiplex PCR, the repertoire was profiled, and TCRdb retains in-frame clones only, with some absent. The table has around 250,000 clones, approximately 80% seen once; the top ten hold about 14%. Sequencing was performed on PBMCs. This TCR was sampled from a woman aged 60-75 years with lung cancer. The chain has TRBV28 and TRBJ2-7; possible D gene TRBD1, 6 bases. The CDR3 coding sequence is TGTGCCAGCCGAATTCCGACAGGCCTTGCCTACGAGCAGTACTTC. It codes for CASRIPTGLAYEQYF.